This T cell receptor beta chain stems from a study of cytomegalovirus exposure and HLA in healthy donors. Per germline, CDR1 SGHNT and CDR2 YYREEE (reference sequence). CDR3 length equals 15 residues. The V gene end was trimmed by 0 bases and the J gene end by 3 bases; junction bases not matched to a gene: 2. The donors were healthy bone marrow donors. About this clone: Its antigen is not known.

PCR primers comprised 60 Vbeta and 13 Jbeta primers. Clones were sequenced by immunoSEQ multiplex PCR, and TCRdb holds only the in-frame ones, with some missing. The sample gives about 300,000 clones, approximately 90% of which show up once; roughly 4% is in the top ten. Points from the study as a whole: TCR association rates varied by HLA locus in a later analysis, with DRB1 highest and HLA-C lowest. One variant, a missense change in DCLRE1C, was linked in a later analysis to TCR beta V- and J-gene trimming.

The V and J genes are TRBV5-4 and TRBJ2-7; 11 nucleotides match TRBD2. The sample comprised PBMCs. This TCR derives from a man aged 40-50 years in good health and CMV-seropositive. CDR3 amino acids: CASSLGGTSGYEQYF. CDR3 DNA: TGTGCCAGCAGCTTGGGGGGGACTAGCGGCTACGAGCAGTACTTC. Full variable domain (remainder filled in from reference TRBV5-4 and TRBJ2-7): ETGVTQSPTHLIKTRGQQVTLRCSSQSGHNTVSWYQQALGQGPQFIFQYYREEENGRGNFPPRFSGLQFPNYSSELNVNALELDDSALYLCASSLGGTSGYEQYFGPGTRLTVT.